The clone carrying this T cell receptor (beta chain) was recorded only once. This record comes from a study of blood T cell repertoires in COVID-19. As for the study in general: From the United States, Italy and Spain came samples of acute and convalescent COVID-19.

The authors' processing: Reference gene primer amplification gave estimated nucleated cell counts. TCRdb's table, derived via immunoSEQ multiplex PCR, lists solely in-frame clones and lacks some. The V and J calls and clone size were taken over from that table, and D and trimming were inferred from the DNA. The table includes around 120,000 clones, around 90% detected once. Looked up from germline, CDR1 is SGHDN and CDR2 is FVKESK. V lost 3 bases to trimming and J lost 4 bases, with 13 bases between them. The CDR3 is made up of 14 amino acids. The chain recombines TRBV14 with TRBJ2-7, with a possible D match to TRBD1 (6 bases). The sequencing input was peripheral blood. The receptor comes from a woman between 55 and 75 years old with COVID-19, enrolled during active disease. CDR3 in amino acids: CASSQKHRAYEQYF. CDR3 nucleotides: TGTGCCAGCAGCCAGAAGCACAGGGCATACGAGCAGTACTTC.